This T cell receptor (beta chain) was identified during a study of T cell repertoires in cytomegalovirus infection (dated by TCRdb to between 2019 and 2020). About the study as a whole: Because public TCR beta signatures pointed to carriage of CMV infection together with the matching HLA type, the HLA type of each donor mattered for the analysis.

The listed sequencing device is Illumina HiSeq 1500. The public reads were run again by TCRdb, first through fastp at Q25 and then through MiXCR, and only productive beta chains were kept. One record per CDR3 amino acid sequence lists the most common genes and DNA. This sample comprises 250,000 or so distinct CDR3 sequences, around 15% of them detected only once. The top ten constitute about half of the sample. As concerns this clonotype: Its antigen is still unknown. A much larger clone differs by one base, so this may be a read error.

Sequences SGHTA (CDR1) and FQGNSA (CDR2) are obtained from the germline V gene. At the junction V is shortened by 3 bases and J by 0 bases, with 15 bases in between. Taken from cysteine to phenylalanine, the CDR3 has 16 residues. Of all the DNA, just the CDR3 is kept, 48 bases in frame from base 1. The study at large found these results: In both this cohort and an independent roughly 350-donor cohort, the cumulative frequency of public TCR beta family members distinguished carriers of CMV infection plus the relevant HLA type. The ex vivo response was dominated by HLA-C-restricted CMV-specific TCR beta clonotypes, which also provided the single most frequent clonotype in two of eight donors.

The receptor was derived from a human donor in good health (CMV status not recorded). Some clones in this sample may be carry-over from other donors' samples. Input material: CD8+ T cells from PBMCs. The chain is made from TRBV7-2 and TRBJ2-7; the D gene is possibly TRBD2, with 7 bases matching. The CDR3 protein: CASSFTRGGFSYEQYF. The DNA reads as follows: TGTGCCAGCAGCTTTACTAGGGGGGGTTTCTCCTACGAGCAGTACTTC. Outside the CDR3, residues come from the reference TRBV7-2 and TRBJ2-7 proteins, so the full variable domain is: GAGVSQSPSNKVTEKGKDVELRCDPISGHTALYWYRQSLGQGLEFLIYFQGNSAPDKSGLPSDRFSAERTGGSVSTLTIQRTQQEDSAVYLCASSFTRGGFSYEQYFGPGTRLTVT.